This T cell receptor (beta chain) was recovered during a study of regulatory and conventional T cells in RAG deficiency. The germline V gene encodes CDR1 ENHRY and CDR2 SYGVKD. V was cut by 0 bases and J by 3 bases, with 9 bases left in between. The CDR3 consists of 15 residues. General study points: In Omenn syndrome, Treg and Tconv repertoires overlapped >75%.

A remark on this clone: Its target is unknown.

The repertoire was sequenced with immunoSEQ multiplex PCR; TCRdb's copy has only in-frame clones and lacks some. The data show 25,000 to 35,000 clones, approximately 90% seen once. These same data were also listed under a study on regulatory T cells. According to that study: The PCR used 52 TRBV and 13 TRBJ primers. In patients, unique TRB V-J pairs were restricted and V/J usage skewed, especially in Tregs.

The chain combines TRBV10-3 with TRBJ1-5; D not resolved. This receptor was identified in a human donor in good health. The sample taken for sequencing was CD8+ T cells sorted from blood. The CDR3 sequence: CAISESNPDNQPQHF. The CDR3 DNA sequence: TGTGCCATCAGTGAGTCGAATCCGGACAATCAGCCCCAGCATTTT.